This T cell receptor beta chain was found in a study of early T cells in non-severe SARS-CoV-2 infection. The overall study: The chains were unpaired, and the sequenced material was bulk RNA from unsorted whole blood.

This CDR3 region has 16 residues. Trimming took off 4 bases at V and 4 bases at J, with 18 bases between the two ends. Germline V gene lookup returns CDR1 SGHDT and CDR2 YYEEEE. TCRdb passed the 5' RACE reads through MiXCR, listing each CDR3 protein once. In the table there are 97,000 or so distinct CDR3 sequences, approximately 11% of which are singletons. This clonotype was seen more than once but under ten times. Sequenced material: whole blood, taken at baseline. The TCR originated in an adult who was a healthcare worker with PCR-confirmed SARS-CoV-2 infection or an uninfected control (not recorded which). This chain links TRBV5-6 with TRBJ2-1; D is perhaps TRBD1 (5 bases). The DNA for the CDR3 is TGTGCCAGCAGCCGAGATGCAGGGTGGGGATACAATGAGCAGTTCTTC. Translated: CASSRDAGWGYNEQFF.